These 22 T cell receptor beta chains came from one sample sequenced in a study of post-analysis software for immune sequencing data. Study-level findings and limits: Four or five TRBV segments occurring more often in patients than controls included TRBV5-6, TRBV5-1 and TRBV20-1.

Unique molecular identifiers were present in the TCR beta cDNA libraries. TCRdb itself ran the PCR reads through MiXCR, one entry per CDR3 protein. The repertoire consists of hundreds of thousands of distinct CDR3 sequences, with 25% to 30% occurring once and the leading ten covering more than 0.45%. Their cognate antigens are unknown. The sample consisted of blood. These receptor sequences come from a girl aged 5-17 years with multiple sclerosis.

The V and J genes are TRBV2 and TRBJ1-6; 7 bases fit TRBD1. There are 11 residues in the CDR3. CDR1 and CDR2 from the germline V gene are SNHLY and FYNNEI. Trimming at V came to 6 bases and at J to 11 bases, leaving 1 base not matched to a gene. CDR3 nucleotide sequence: TGTGCCAGCAGGGACAGGACACCCCTCCACTTT. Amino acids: CASRDRTPLHF.

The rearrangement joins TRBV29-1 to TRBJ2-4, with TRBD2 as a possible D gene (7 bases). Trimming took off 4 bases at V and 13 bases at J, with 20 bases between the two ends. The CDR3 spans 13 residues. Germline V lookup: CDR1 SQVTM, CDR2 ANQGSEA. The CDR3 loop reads CSVGGGPSYVQYF. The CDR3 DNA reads TGCAGCGTTGGGGGGGGCCCCTCCTACGTGCAGTACTTC. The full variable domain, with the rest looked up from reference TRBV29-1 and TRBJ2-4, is SAVISQKPSRDICQRGTSLTIQCQVDSQVTMMFWYRQQPGQSLTLIATANQGSEATYESGFVIDKFPISRPNLTFSTLTVSNMSPEDSSIYLCSVGGGPSYVQYFGAGTRLSVL.

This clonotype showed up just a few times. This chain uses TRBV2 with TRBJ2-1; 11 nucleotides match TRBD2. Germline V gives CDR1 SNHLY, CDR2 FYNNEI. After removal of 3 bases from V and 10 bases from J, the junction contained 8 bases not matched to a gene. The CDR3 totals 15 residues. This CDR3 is CASSDPGLAADEQFF. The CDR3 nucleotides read TGTGCCAGCAGTGATCCGGGACTAGCGGCAGACGAGCAGTTCTTC.

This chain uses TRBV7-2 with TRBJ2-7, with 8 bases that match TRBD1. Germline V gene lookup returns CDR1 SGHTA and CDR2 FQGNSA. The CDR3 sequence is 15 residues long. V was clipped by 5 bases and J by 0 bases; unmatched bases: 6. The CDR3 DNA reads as TGTGCCAGCAGCGCCATAGACAGGGGCTCCTACGAGCAGTACTTC. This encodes CASSAIDRGSYEQYF.

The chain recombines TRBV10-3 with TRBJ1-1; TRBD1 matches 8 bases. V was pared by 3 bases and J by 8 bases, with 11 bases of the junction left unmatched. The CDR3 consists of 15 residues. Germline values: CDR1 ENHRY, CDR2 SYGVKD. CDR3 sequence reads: CAISDGQGPRREAFF. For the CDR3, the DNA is TGTGCCATCAGTGATGGACAGGGCCCCCGGCGGGAAGCTTTCTTT.

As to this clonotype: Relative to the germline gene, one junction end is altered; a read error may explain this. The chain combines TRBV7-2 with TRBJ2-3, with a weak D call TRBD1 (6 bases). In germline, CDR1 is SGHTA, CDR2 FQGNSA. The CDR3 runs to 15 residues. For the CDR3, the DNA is TGTGCCAGCAGCTTATCCCAGGGGAGCACAGAAACGCAGTATTTT. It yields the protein CASSLSQGSTETQYF.

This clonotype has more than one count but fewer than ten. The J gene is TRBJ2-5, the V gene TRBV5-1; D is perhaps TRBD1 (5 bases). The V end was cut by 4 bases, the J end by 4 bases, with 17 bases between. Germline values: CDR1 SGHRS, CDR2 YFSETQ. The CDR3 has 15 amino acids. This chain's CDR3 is CASSETALDGETQYF. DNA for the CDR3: TGCGCCAGCAGCGAGACAGCTTTAGACGGAGAGACCCAGTACTTC.

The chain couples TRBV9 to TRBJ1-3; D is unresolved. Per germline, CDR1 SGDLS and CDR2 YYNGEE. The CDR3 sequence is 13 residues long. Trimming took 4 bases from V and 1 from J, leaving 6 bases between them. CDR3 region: CASSPRSGNTIYF. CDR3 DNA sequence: TGTGCCAGCAGCCCGAGGTCTGGAAACACCATATATTTT.

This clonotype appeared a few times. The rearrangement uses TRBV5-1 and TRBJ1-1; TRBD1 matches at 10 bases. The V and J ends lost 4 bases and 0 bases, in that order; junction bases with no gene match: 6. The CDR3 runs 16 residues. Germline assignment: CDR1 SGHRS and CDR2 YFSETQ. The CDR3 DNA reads TGCGCCAGCAGCCTTCGGACAGGGGGAATGAACACTGAAGCTTTCTTT. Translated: CASSLRTGGMNTEAFF.

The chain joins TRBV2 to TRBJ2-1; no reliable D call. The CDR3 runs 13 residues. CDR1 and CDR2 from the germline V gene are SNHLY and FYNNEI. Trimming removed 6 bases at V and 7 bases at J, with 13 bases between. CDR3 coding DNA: TGTGCCAGCAGAACCACCTATTCGAATGAGCAGTTCTTC. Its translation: CASRTTYSNEQFF.

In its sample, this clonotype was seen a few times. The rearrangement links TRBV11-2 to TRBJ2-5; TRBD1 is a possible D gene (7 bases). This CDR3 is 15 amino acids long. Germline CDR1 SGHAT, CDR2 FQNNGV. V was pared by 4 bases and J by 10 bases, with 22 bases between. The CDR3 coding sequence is TGTGCCAGCAGCTCATTGACAGGGCACGAGGAGGGCCAGTACTTC. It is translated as CASSSLTGHEEGQYF.

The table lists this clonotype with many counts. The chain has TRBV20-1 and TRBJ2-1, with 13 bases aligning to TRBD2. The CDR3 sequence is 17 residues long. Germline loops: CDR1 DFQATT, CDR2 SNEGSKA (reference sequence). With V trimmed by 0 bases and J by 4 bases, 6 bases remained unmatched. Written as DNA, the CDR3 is TGCAGTGCTAGAGATCTAATGACTAGCGGGGGGTACAATGAGCAGTTCTTC. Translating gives CSARDLMTSGGYNEQFF.

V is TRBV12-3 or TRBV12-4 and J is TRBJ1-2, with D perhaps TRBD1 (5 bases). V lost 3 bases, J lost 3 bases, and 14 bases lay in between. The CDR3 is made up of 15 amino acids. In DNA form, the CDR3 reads TGTGCCAGCAGTTTTGGGTCGTGGGGCGACTATGGCTACACCTTC. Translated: CASSFGSWGDYGYTF.

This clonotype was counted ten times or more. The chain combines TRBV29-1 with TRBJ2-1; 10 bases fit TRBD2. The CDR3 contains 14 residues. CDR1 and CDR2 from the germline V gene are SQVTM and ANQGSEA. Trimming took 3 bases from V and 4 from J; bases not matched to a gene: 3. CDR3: CSVDASGSYNEQFF. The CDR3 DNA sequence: TGCAGCGTTGATGCTAGCGGGAGTTACAATGAGCAGTTCTTC.

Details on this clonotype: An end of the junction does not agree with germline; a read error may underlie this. CDR3 amino acids: CASSQVDLFTYTGGLFF. The CDR3 coding sequence is TGCGCCAGCAGCCAAGTGGACCTCTTCACCTACACCGGGGGGCTGTTTTTT. The rearrangement joins TRBV4-1 to TRBJ2-2; D is possibly TRBD2 (6 bases). In germline, CDR1 is MGHRA, CDR2 YSYEKL. This CDR3 region has 17 residues.

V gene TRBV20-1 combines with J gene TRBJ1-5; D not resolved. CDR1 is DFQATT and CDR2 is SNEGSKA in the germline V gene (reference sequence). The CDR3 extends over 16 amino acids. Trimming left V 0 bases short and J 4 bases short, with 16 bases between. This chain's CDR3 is CSARENDGRVNQPQHF. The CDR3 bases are TGCAGTGCTAGAGAAAATGATGGGAGGGTGAATCAGCCCCAGCATTTT.

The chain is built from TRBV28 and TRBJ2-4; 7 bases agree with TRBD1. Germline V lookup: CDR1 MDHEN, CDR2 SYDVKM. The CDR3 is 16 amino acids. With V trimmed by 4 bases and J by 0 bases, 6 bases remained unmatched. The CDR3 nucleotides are TGTGCCAGCAGTTACAGGGGTTTCCTAGCCAAAAACATTCAGTACTTC. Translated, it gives CASSYRGFLAKNIQYF.

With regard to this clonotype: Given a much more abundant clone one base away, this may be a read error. For the CDR3, the DNA is TGTGCCATTTTGAGTGAAGTTAGCGGGGGCTTTGAAGATACGCAGTATTTT. Amino acid sequence: CAILSEVSGGFEDTQYF. The V gene is TRBV10-3, the J gene TRBJ2-3, with 9 bases aligning to TRBD2. The CDR3 extends over 17 amino acids. Losses at the gene ends were 9 bases for V and 5 bases for J; bases not matched to a gene: 18. Germline loops: CDR1 ENHRY, CDR2 SYGVKD.

CDR3 DNA: TGTGCCAGCAGCTTAGGAGGGAGTAAGAACACTGAAGCTTTCTTT. As protein: CASSLGGSKNTEAFF. The chain couples TRBV11-3 to TRBJ1-1; no firm D call. Deletions cut 1 base from V and 1 base from J, with 10 bases between. This CDR3 is 15 amino acids long. The V gene's germline CDR1 is SGHNT and CDR2 YENEEA.

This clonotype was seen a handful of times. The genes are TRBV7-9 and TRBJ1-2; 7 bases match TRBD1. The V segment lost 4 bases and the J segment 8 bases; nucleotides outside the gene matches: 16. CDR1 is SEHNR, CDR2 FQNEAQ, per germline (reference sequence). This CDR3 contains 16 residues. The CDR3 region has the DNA TGTGCCAGCAGCTGGAGCTCGACTCAGACAGGGAACGGCTACACCTTC. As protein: CASSWSSTQTGNGYTF. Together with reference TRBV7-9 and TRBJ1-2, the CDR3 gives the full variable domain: DTGVSQNPRHKITKRGQNVTFRCDPISEHNRLYWYRQTLGQGPEFLTYFQNEAQLEKSRLLSDRFSAERPKGSFSTLEIQRTEQGDSAMYLCASSWSSTQTGNGYTFGSGTRLTVV.

The CDR3 DNA sequence: TGTGCCAGCAGAAGAGGGGAGGGGGCGCTTGGTCACGGCTACACCTTC. Translating it yields CASRRGEGALGHGYTF. The genes are TRBV3-1 and TRBJ1-2; 7 bases align to TRBD1. The CDR3 consists of 16 residues. With V trimmed by 6 bases and J by 8 bases, 18 bases remained unmatched. Per germline, CDR1 LGHDT and CDR2 YNNKEL (reference sequence).

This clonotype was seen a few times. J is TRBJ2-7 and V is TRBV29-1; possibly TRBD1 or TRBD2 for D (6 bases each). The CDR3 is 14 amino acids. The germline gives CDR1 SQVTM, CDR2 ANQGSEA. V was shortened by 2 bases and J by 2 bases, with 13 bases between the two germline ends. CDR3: CSVEKGGKPYEQYF. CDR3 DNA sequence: TGCAGCGTTGAAAAGGGGGGCAAACCCTACGAGCAGTACTTC.